A selection of T cell receptor beta chains follows, all from one sample in a study of T-cell memory formation after mild COVID-19. TCRdb called the 5' RACE reads again in MiXCR, with one record for every CDR3 protein. Of 80,000 to 130,000 distinct CDR3 sequences listed, 11% are singletons. Sequencing was performed on PBMCs or a T cell subset sorted from them (not recorded which). These receptor sequences come from a man between 18 and 35 years old who had mild COVID-19 (a few samples of this study predate the infection). Cell type and time point are not known. Both conserved end residues are part of each CDR3. A D gene is named only where the DNA matches it firmly. Rows may omit the clone size; those that give it use once, few, many or a size class.

TRBJ1-1,NA,TRBV6-2/TRBV6-3,NA,TGTGCCAGCAGTTACGACCAGGTAGCCCCTAACACTGAAGCTTTCTTT,CASSYDQVAPNTEAFF
TRBJ1-3,NA,TRBV14,few,TGTGCCAGCAGCCAAGCATCAGGGGCGGCTGGAAACACCATATATTTT,CASSQASGAAGNTIYF
TRBJ1-2,NA,TRBV10-2,NA,TGCGCCAGCAGCGAGGGACGGCATAACTATGGCTACACCTTC,CASSEGRHNYGYTF
TRBJ2-7,TRBD2,TRBV7-2,few,TGTGCCAGCAGCTTCAGCGGGACCCGCTACGAGCAGTACTTC,CASSFSGTRYEQYF
TRBJ2-7,NA,TRBV7-9,few,TGTGCCAGCAGCTTTAGGCCGGATTCGCTAGGGTACGAGCAGTACTTC,CASSFRPDSLGYEQYF
TRBJ2-5,NA,TRBV4-1,few,TGCGCCAGCAGCCAAGAGCGGGGGCGGGAAGAGACCCAGTACTTC,CASSQERGREETQYF
TRBJ1-3,NA,TRBV4-3,many,TGCGCCAGCAGCCAAGATGGGGCGGATGGAAACACCATATATTTT,CASSQDGADGNTIYF
TRBJ2-3,TRBD2,TRBV7-8,many,TGTGCCAGCAGGTCGACGGCCGGGGGGTTCAGAGATACGCAGTATTTT,CASRSTAGGFRDTQYF
TRBJ2-7,NA,TRBV3-1,NA,TGTGCCAGCAGCCAAGATGGGTGGGTCAAGTACTTC,CASSQDGWVKYF
TRBJ1-4,NA,TRBV18,NA,TGTGCCAGCTCACCAGCCAGGGTGGCAACTAATGAAAAACTGTTTTTT,CASSPARVATNEKLFF
TRBJ2-3,TRBD2,TRBV3-1,NA,TGTGCCAGCAGCTCGCTGGGACTAGCCTTACGCGGCACAGATACGCAGTATTTT,CASSSLGLALRGTDTQYF
TRBJ2-2,NA,TRBV29-1,NA,TGCAGCGCCCTATTCCATAACACCGGGGAGCTGTTTTTT,CSALFHNTGELFF
TRBJ2-2,NA,TRBV29-1,few,TGCAGCGTTCTACCCGACGCGAACACCGGGGAGCTGTTTTTT,CSVLPDANTGELFF
TRBJ1-1,NA,TRBV12-3/TRBV12-4,few,TGTGCCAGCAGTTTTCGGGGGACGAACACTGAAGCTTTCTTT,CASSFRGTNTEAFF
TRBJ1-5,NA,TRBV5-5,few,TGTGCCAGCAGCTTGACAGGCAATAGCAATCAGCCCCAGCATTTT,CASSLTGNSNQPQHF
TRBJ2-1,TRBD2,TRBV24-1,NA,TGTGCCACCAGAGATAGCGGGGGCTCCTACAATGAGCAGTTCTTC,CATRDSGGSYNEQFF
TRBJ1-1,NA,TRBV6-1,NA,TGTGCCAGCAGGCCACCTCGGAACACTGAAGCTTTCTTT,CASRPPRNTEAFF
TRBJ1-2,TRBD1,TRBV7-8,NA,TGTGCCAGCAGCTTAGGGGGACAGGGCTCCGAATATGGCTACACCTTC,CASSLGGQGSEYGYTF
TRBJ2-1,NA,TRBV11-2,few,TGTGCCAGCACCCCTGGGGACCTCTACAATGAGCAGTTCTTC,CASTPGDLYNEQFF
TRBJ1-2,NA,TRBV4-1,NA,TGCGCCAGCAGCCAAGCCGGGACAACCTATGGCTACACCTTC,CASSQAGTTYGYTF
TRBJ2-7,NA,TRBV7-2,few,TGTGCCAGCAGTCAGGATCTTTCCCACGAGCAGTACTTC,CASSQDLSHEQYF
TRBJ2-7,TRBD1,TRBV12-3/TRBV12-4,few,TGTGCCAGCAGTCCGGGACAGGACGCCGAGGTGTACTTC,CASSPGQDAEVYF
TRBJ2-1,NA,TRBV7-6,NA,TGTGCCAGCAGCTTAGGTCAGGGGCCTTACAATGAGCAGTTCTTC,CASSLGQGPYNEQFF
TRBJ1-1,NA,TRBV4-1,NA,TGCGCCAGCAGCCAAGAGGGACGGAACACTGAAGCTTTCTTT,CASSQEGRNTEAFF
TRBJ2-5,TRBD1,TRBV6-1,many,TGTGCCAGCAGTGAAGCGACAGGGGGCCAAGAGACCCAGTACTTC,CASSEATGGQETQYF
TRBJ2-4,TRBD2,TRBV6-2/TRBV6-3,NA,TGTGCCAGCAGGGGACTAGCAATTACGGACATTCAGTACTTC,CASRGLAITDIQYF
TRBJ2-3,NA,TRBV10-2,few,TGCGCCAGCAGTGAGTCGACCCGGGGGCCAACCACAGATACGCAGTATTTT,CASSESTRGPTTDTQYF
TRBJ1-2,TRBD1,TRBV6-2/TRBV6-3,few,TGTGCCAGCAGCCTCTCTACGACAGGGTTTGGCTACACCTTC,CASSLSTTGFGYTF
TRBJ2-2,NA,TRBV5-1,few,TGCGCCAGCAGCTTGGTAGCCAGAATGGAGCTGTTTTTT,CASSLVARMELFF
TRBJ2-5,TRBD2,TRBV19,NA,TGTGCCAGTAGTATATATACCGGACTAGTCGGCGAGACCCAGTACTTC,CASSIYTGLVGETQYF
TRBJ1-2,NA,TRBV6-5,NA,TGTGCCAGCAGTTTCCTGGGGGGCGCGGTTGGCTACACCTTC,CASSFLGGAVGYTF
TRBJ2-7,NA,TRBV4-3,NA,TGCGCCAGCAGCCAAAAGGGAGACGGAGGCTACGAGCAGTACTTC,CASSQKGDGGYEQYF
TRBJ2-7,TRBD2,TRBV2,many,TGTGCCAGCAGTGACCCCCCAGCGGGGAATTACGAGCAGTACTTC,CASSDPPAGNYEQYF
TRBJ2-7,NA,TRBV6-1,NA,TGTGCCAGCAGTGGTCCCGAGCGGGCGAGCACCTACGAGCAGTACTTC,CASSGPERASTYEQYF
TRBJ1-1,NA,TRBV4-1,NA,TGCGCCAGCGGGTCAGGGATTACTGAAGCTTTCTTT,CASGSGITEAFF
TRBJ1-5,NA,TRBV6-5,few,TGTGCCAGCAGCCCTTTCGCAGGGGCCGGTCAGCCCCAGCATTTT,CASSPFAGAGQPQHF
TRBJ2-3,NA,TRBV12-3/TRBV12-4,few,TGTGCCAGCAGTACTAACACAGATACGCAGTATTTT,CASSTNTDTQYF
TRBJ1-2,NA,TRBV7-9,NA,TGTGCCAGCAGCGCCGACGGGATTTATTCTAACTATGGCTACACCTTC,CASSADGIYSNYGYTF
TRBJ2-1,TRBD2,TRBV7-9,NA,TGTGCCAGCAGCCCTAGGGGTCGGGGGGGCTTGGATGAGCAGTTCTTC,CASSPRGRGGLDEQFF
TRBJ2-5,TRBD2,TRBV20-1,few,TGCAGTGCTAGGGGTCTAGCGGGGGGACCAGAGACCCAGTACTTC,CSARGLAGGPETQYF
TRBJ1-1,TRBD1,TRBV6-2/TRBV6-3,few,TGTGCCAGCGGTCTCGACAGGGAAAATTTGAACACTGAAGCTTTCTTT,CASGLDRENLNTEAFF
TRBJ2-5,TRBD2,TRBV7-8,few,TGTGCCAGCAGCTTCGACTCCGCTAGCGGCAACGGACAGACCCAGTACTTC,CASSFDSASGNGQTQYF
TRBJ1-3,NA,TRBV9,NA,TGTGCCAGCAGCCGAAGGGGGTTCCCGGAGGGAAACACCATATATTTT,CASSRRGFPEGNTIYF
TRBJ2-3,NA,TRBV7-2,few,TGTGCCAGCAGCTCTACAGGGTTCCTCACAGATACGCAGTATTTT,CASSSTGFLTDTQYF
TRBJ2-7,NA,TRBV15,NA,TGTGCCACCAGTCTAGGACGGAGCTACGAGCAGTACTTC,CATSLGRSYEQYF
TRBJ2-1,NA,TRBV28,NA,TGTGCCAGCACCTCGGACAGTTATTTCTACAATGAGCAGTTCTTC,CASTSDSYFYNEQFF
TRBJ2-5,NA,TRBV6-5,NA,TGTGCCAGCAGTTACTCGCAAGTAGAGACCCAGTACTTC,CASSYSQVETQYF